The source of this T cell receptor (beta chain) is a study of esophageal squamous cell carcinoma under preoperative chemotherapy. Study details: TCR repertoires were profiled from both peripheral blood T cells and tumor-infiltrating lymphocytes.

Points from the study as a whole: Chemotherapy was followed by significantly higher TCR diversity in peripheral T cells only, not tumor-infiltrating lymphocytes. Abundant clones tended to shrink rather than expand after paclitaxel-nedaplatin.

Worth noting for this clonotype: Its antigen remains unknown.

The time point denotes: before preoperative PTX-NDP chemotherapy. MiXCR was run by TCRdb on the PCR reads, yielding one entry per CDR3 protein. Of roughly 30,000 distinct CDR3 sequences in the sample, 49% were seen once. The clonotype comes from a human donor with esophageal squamous cell carcinoma. The donor label of this sample is uncertain. The specimen was taken from a patient given preoperative chemotherapy.

The CDR3 sequence: CASSVAGGRDQETQYF. CDR3 in DNA: TGTGCCAGCAGCGTGGCGGGGGGCCGTGACCAAGAGACCCAGTACTTC. The chain couples TRBV7-2 to TRBJ2-5, with TRBD2 matching 8 bases. V gave up 5 bases and J gave up 0 bases; unmatched junction bases: 8. The CDR3 runs to 16 residues. Germline V CDR1 and CDR2: SGHTA, FQGNSA.